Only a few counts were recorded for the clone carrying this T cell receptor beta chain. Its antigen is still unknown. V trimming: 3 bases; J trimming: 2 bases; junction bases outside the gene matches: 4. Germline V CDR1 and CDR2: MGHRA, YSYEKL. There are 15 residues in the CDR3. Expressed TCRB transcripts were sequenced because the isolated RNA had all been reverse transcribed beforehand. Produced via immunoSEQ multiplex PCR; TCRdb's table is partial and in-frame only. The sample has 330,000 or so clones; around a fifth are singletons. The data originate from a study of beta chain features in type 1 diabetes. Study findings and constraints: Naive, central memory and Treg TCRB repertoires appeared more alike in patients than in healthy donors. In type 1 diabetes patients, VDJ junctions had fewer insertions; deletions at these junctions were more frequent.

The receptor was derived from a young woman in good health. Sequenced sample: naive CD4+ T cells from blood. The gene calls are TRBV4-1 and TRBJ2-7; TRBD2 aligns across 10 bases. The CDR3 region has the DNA TGCGCCAGCAGCCAGCTAGCGGGGGCACCCTACGAGCAGTACTTC. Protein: CASSQLAGAPYEQYF.